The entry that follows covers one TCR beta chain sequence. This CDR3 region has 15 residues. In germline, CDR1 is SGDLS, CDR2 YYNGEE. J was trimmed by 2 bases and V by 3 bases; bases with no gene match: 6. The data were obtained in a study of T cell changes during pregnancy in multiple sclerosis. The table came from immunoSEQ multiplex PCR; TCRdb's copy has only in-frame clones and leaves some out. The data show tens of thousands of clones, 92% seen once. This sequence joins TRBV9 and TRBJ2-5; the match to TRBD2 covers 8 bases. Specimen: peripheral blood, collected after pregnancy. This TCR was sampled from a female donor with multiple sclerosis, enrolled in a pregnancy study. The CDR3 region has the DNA TGTGCCAGCAGCGCTGCCGGGGGGGTACAAGAGACCCAGTACTTC. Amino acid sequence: CASSAAGGVQETQYF.